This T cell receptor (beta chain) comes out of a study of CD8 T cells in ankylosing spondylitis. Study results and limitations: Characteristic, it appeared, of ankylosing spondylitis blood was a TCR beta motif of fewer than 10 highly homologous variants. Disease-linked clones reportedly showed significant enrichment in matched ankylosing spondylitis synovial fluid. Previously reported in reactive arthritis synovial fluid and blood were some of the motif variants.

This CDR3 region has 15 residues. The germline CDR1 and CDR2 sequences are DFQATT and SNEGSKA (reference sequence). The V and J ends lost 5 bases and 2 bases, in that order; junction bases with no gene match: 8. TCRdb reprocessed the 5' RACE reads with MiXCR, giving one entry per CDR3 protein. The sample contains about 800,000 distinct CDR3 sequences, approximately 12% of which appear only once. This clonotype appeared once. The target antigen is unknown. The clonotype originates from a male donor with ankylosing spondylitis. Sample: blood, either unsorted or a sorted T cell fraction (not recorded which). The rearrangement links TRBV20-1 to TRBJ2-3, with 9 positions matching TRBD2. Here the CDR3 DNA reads TGCAGTGCTGCCCCGGCGGGGGGGTTCACAGATACGCAGTATTTT. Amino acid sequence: CSAAPAGGFTDTQYF.